This section outlines one T cell receptor (beta chain) sequence together with its context. Antigen specificity is unknown. This record belongs to a study of T cell responses to AZD1222 COVID-19 vaccine. Findings of the study overall: Repertoire sampling happened only post peak T cell response. Spike-spanning, vaccine-associated CD4 TCRs were dominant at 160-218 and 743-854.

Germline loops: CDR1 LNHDA, CDR2 SQIVND (reference sequence). The CDR3 loop spans 13 amino acids. Between the trimmed V and J ends, which lost 10 bases and 8 bases, there was a span of 17 bases. This table comes from immunoSEQ multiplex PCR, and its TCRdb copy is limited to in-frame clones, with some not included. This table holds roughly 150,000 clones, 75% to 90% found once. This TCR was sampled from an adult who received the AZD1222 COVID-19 vaccine. The sample here was peripheral blood, taken 28 days after the second AZD1222 dose. The chain uses TRBV19 and TRBJ1-4, with TRBD1 as a possible D gene (6 bases). The CDR3 reads CATSWGATEKLFF. The CDR3 DNA sequence: TGTGCCACTTCCTGGGGGGCCACCGAAAAACTGTTTTTT. Full variable domain (remainder filled in from reference TRBV19 and TRBJ1-4): DGGITQSPKYLFRKEGQNVTLSCEQNLNHDAMYWYRQDPGQGLRLIYYSQIVNDFQKGDIAEGYSVSREKKESFPLTVTSAQKNPTAFYLCATSWGATEKLFFGSGTQLSVL.